These 10 T cell receptor beta chains came from one sample sequenced in a study of cytomegalovirus exposure and HLA in healthy donors. Both 60 Vbeta primers and 13 Jbeta primers went into the PCR. Sequencing was performed with immunoSEQ multiplex PCR; in TCRdb, only in-frame clones are kept and a portion is missing. The table has about 160,000 clones, about 80% seen once; the top ten hold under 2%. What was sequenced was PBMCs. Receptor source: a man in his forties or fifties in good health and CMV-seronegative.

This clone has only a few counts. V gene TRBV2 combines with J gene TRBJ1-2; D may be TRBD1 (6 bases). The CDR3 covers 13 residues. The germline CDR1 and CDR2 sequences are SNHLY and FYNNEI. V gave up 6 bases and J gave up 4 bases, with 12 bases separating them. The CDR3 DNA sequence: TGTGCCAGCAGATCGGACAGCATCTATGGCTACACCTTC. Protein sequence: CASRSDSIYGYTF.

The chain couples TRBV5-4 to TRBJ1-4; D call uncertain. Germline CDR1 reads SGHNT; CDR2 reads YYREEE (reference sequence). The V end was cut by 1 base, the J end by 8 bases, with 6 bases between. The CDR3 consists of 12 residues. The CDR3 region is CASSLPGEKLFF. The DNA for the CDR3 is TGTGCCAGCAGCTTGCCGGGGGAAAAACTGTTTTTT. Looking up the rest from reference TRBV5-4 and TRBJ1-4 gives the full variable domain: ETGVTQSPTHLIKTRGQQVTLRCSSQSGHNTVSWYQQALGQGPQFIFQYYREEENGRGNFPPRFSGLQFPNYSSELNVNALELDDSALYLCASSLPGEKLFFGSGTQLSVL.

The genes are TRBV5-6 and TRBJ2-2; TRBD1 is a possible D gene (6 bases). The germline V and J ends were trimmed by 2 bases and 5 bases, with 10 bases remaining between them. The CDR3 extends over 14 amino acids. The V gene's germline CDR1 is SGHDT and CDR2 YYEEEE. DNA of the CDR3: TGTGCCAGCAGCTTCCAAGGGGGAACCGGGGAGCTGTTTTTT. It is translated as CASSFQGGTGELFF.

The CDR3 protein is CASSQDRYTEAFF. CDR3 in DNA: TGTGCCAGCAGTCAGGACAGGTACACTGAAGCTTTCTTT. This chain links TRBV27 with TRBJ1-1; 7 positions match TRBD1. The CDR3 covers 13 residues. The V gene's germline CDR1 is MNHEY and CDR2 SMNVEV (reference sequence). The ends lost 5 bases at V and 3 bases at J; junction bases unmatched: 3.

The V call is TRBV2, the J call TRBJ2-3; 10 bases agree with TRBD2. The length of the CDR3 is 16 residues. The J segment lost 4 bases and the V segment lost 4 bases, leaving 8 bases of the junction unmatched. Germline CDR1 SNHLY, CDR2 FYNNEI. The CDR3, as DNA: TGTGCCAGCAGTGCTCTCCTAGCGGGAGTGGCAGATACGCAGTATTTT. The encoded protein is CASSALLAGVADTQYF.

The chain uses TRBV15 and TRBJ2-7, with D possibly being TRBD1 (6 bases). There are 15 residues in the CDR3. Trimming took 1 base from V and 1 from J, leaving 11 bases between them. Germline values: CDR1 LNHNV, CDR2 YYDKDF (reference sequence). The CDR3 is CATSRGGGESYEQYF. CDR3 nucleotide sequence: TGTGCCACCAGCAGAGGAGGGGGAGAATCCTACGAGCAGTACTTC.

Remarks on this clone: A read error may account for a junction end that differs from germline. This chain uses TRBV9 with TRBJ2-6; a possible D gene is TRBD1 (5 bases). The CDR3 length is 15 residues. In germline, CDR1 is SGDLS, CDR2 YYNGEE. CDR3 nucleotide sequence: TGTGCCAGCAGCGTAGGTCCCTCTGGGGCCAACGGCCTGACTTTC. It specifies CASSVGPSGANGLTF.

This chain uses TRBV5-6 with TRBJ2-5; 9 bases align to TRBD2. CDR1 is SGHDT, CDR2 YYEEEE, per germline. The ends lost 5 bases at V and 5 bases at J; junction bases unmatched: 13. CDR3 length equals 16 residues. CDR3 bases: TGTGCCAGCAGTCTTAAGGCGGGAGGGTGGCGGGAGACCCAGTACTTC. Its protein is CASSLKAGGWRETQYF.

A single count supports this clone. This chain links TRBV5-1 with TRBJ2-2; a possible D gene is TRBD2 (5 bases). V lost 2 bases to trimming and J lost 5 bases, with 13 bases between them. This CDR3 region has 15 residues. CDR1 is SGHRS, CDR2 YFSETQ, per germline. This CDR3 is CASSFSGRGTGELFF. In DNA form, the CDR3 reads TGCGCCAGCAGCTTCTCGGGAAGAGGAACCGGGGAGCTGTTTTTT.

The V and J genes are TRBV9 and TRBJ1-1; tentative D call: TRBD1 (5 bases). CDR3 length equals 13 residues. Trimming pared 2 bases from V and 3 bases from J, leaving 8 bases between. Germline values: CDR1 SGDLS, CDR2 YYNGEE. CDR3 sequence: CASSVVGDTEAFF. CDR3 sequence (DNA): TGTGCCAGCAGCGTTGTAGGGGACACTGAAGCTTTCTTT.